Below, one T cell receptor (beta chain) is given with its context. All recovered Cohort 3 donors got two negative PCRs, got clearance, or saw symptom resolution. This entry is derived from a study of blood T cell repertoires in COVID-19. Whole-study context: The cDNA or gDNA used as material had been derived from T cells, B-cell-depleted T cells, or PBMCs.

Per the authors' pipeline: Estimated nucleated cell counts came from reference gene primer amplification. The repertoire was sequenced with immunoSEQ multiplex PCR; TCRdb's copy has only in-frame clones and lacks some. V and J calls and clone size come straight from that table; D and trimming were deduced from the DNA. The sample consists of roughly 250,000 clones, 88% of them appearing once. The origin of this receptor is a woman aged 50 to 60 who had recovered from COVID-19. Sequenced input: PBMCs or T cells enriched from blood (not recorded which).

In nucleotides, the CDR3 is TGTGCCAGCAGCTTAGGACTAGCGGGAGCCACAGATACGCAGTATTTT. Translation: CASSLGLAGATDTQYF. The gene calls are TRBV13 and TRBJ2-3, with 11 positions matching TRBD2. This CDR3 has 16 residues. V was clipped by 0 bases and J by 2 bases; unmatched bases: 1. From germline, CDR1 is PRHDT and CDR2 FYEKMQ (reference sequence). The variable domain in full, completed from reference TRBV13 and TRBJ2-3, reads AAGVIQSPRHLIKEKRETATLKCYPIPRHDTVYWYQQGPGQDPQFLISFYEKMQSDKGSIPDRFSAQQFSDYHSELNMSSLELGDSALYFCASSLGLAGATDTQYFGPGTRLTVL.